One and the same sample provided the 9 T cell receptor beta chains below, sequenced in a study of T cell repertoires in cytomegalovirus infection. TCRdb processed the reads anew with MiXCR; each CDR3 protein has one entry. The sample lists about 69,000 distinct CDR3 sequences, roughly 28% occurring once. These receptors have no identified antigens. This material consisted of CD8+ T cells from cultured PBMCs, taken from culture after CMV antigen stimulation. Source of these receptors: a human donor in good health (CMV status not recorded). Some clones in this sample may be carry-over from other donors' samples.

The sample holds a few counts of this clonotype. The gene calls are TRBV7-9 and TRBJ2-2; D gene uncertain. The CDR3 loop spans 15 amino acids. Germline CDR1 SEHNR, CDR2 FQNEAQ (reference sequence). Trimming cost V 3 bases and J 0 bases, with 8 bases left between them. The CDR3 DNA is TGTGCCAGCAGCTTGCGGCATCCGAACACCGGGGAGCTGTTTTTT. Protein sequence: CASSLRHPNTGELFF.

This clonotype was seen a handful of times. The V gene is TRBV27, the J gene TRBJ2-5; D uncertain. Germline V gene sequence: CDR1 MNHEY, CDR2 SMNVEV (reference sequence). V was clipped by 0 bases and J by 5 bases, with 16 bases between them. This CDR3 contains 16 residues. The CDR3 is CASSLSFGEVGETQYF. CDR3 nucleotides: TGTGCCAGCAGTTTATCGTTTGGAGAGGTAGGGGAGACCCAGTACTTC.

This clonotype was detected ten times or more. The gene calls are TRBV7-2 and TRBJ2-7; 11 bases are a match to TRBD1. V was pared by 5 bases and J by 6 bases, with 12 bases of the junction left unmatched. This CDR3 spans 16 amino acids. The germline gives CDR1 SGHTA, CDR2 FQGNSA. For the CDR3, the DNA is TGTGCCAGCAGCCCTACGGAGGACAGGGGGCGCTTCGAGCAGTACTTC. It is translated as CASSPTEDRGRFEQYF.

This chain links TRBV19 with TRBJ1-2, with D hard to call. CDR1 LNHDA and CDR2 SQIVND come from the germline V gene (reference sequence). The CDR3 runs 15 residues. Trimming took off 5 bases at V and 4 bases at J, with 17 bases between the two ends. The CDR3 loop reads CASSPDTNDGYGYTF. The CDR3 coding sequence is TGTGCCAGTAGTCCTGACACAAATGACGGCTATGGCTACACCTTC.

This clonotype was observed a handful of times. The rearrangement links TRBV11-3 to TRBJ2-7, with 9 bases identical to TRBD1. CDR3 size: 15 residues. The germline CDR1 and CDR2 sequences are SGHNT and YENEEA. The V gene end was trimmed by 5 bases and the J gene end by 6 bases; junction bases not matched to a gene: 11. This CDR3 is CASSGGQGLMSEQYF. CDR3 coding DNA: TGTGCCAGCAGCGGAGGACAGGGGCTTATGTCCGAGCAGTACTTC.

By frequency in the sample, this clonotype is medium-sized (0.01 to 0.1%). The rearrangement uses TRBV4-3 and TRBJ1-1; D is unclear. Trimming shortened V by 0 bases and J by 0 bases, and 23 bases separated the two germline ends. Germline assignment: CDR1 LGHNA and CDR2 YSLEER. This CDR3 is built from 20 residues. CDR3 sequence: CASSQDSGPNSLFMNTEAFF. CDR3 DNA sequence: TGCGCCAGCAGCCAAGATTCCGGACCTAACTCGTTATTCATGAACACTGAAGCTTTCTTT.

The chain uses TRBV27 and TRBJ2-3; 9 bases align to TRBD1. V trimming: 3 bases; J trimming: 6 bases; junction bases outside the gene matches: 7. Per germline, CDR1 MNHEY and CDR2 SMNVEV (reference sequence). The CDR3 covers 15 residues. The DNA of the CDR3 is TGTGCCAGCAGTTTCACAGGGGGCCTACCGGATACGCAGTATTTT. This translates into CASSFTGGLPDTQYF.

The chain couples TRBV15 to TRBJ2-1; 11 bases line up with TRBD2. CDR1 is LNHNV, CDR2 YYDKDF, per germline (reference sequence). V trimming: 3 bases; J trimming: 4 bases; junction bases outside the gene matches: 5. This CDR3 region has 16 residues. CDR3 bases: TGTGCCACCAGCAGTTTAGCGGGAGGGCAGTACAATGAGCAGTTCTTC. Translation: CATSSLAGGQYNEQFF.

The rearrangement links TRBV4-3 to TRBJ2-3; TRBD2 aligns across 9 bases. The V segment lost 0 bases and the J segment 3 bases; nucleotides outside the gene matches: 4. Germline V gene data show CDR1 as LGHNA and CDR2 as YSLEER. This CDR3 has 16 amino acids. In nucleotides, the CDR3 is TGCGCCAGCAGCCAAGATCGGGGACTAGCAACAGATACGCAGTATTTT. It encodes CASSQDRGLATDTQYF.